What follows are 27 T cell receptor beta chains derived from one specimen sequenced in a study of T cell clonality in common variable immunodeficiency. The table came from immunoSEQ multiplex PCR; TCRdb's copy has only in-frame clones and leaves some out. The sample presents tens of thousands of clones, none singletons. The sample taken for sequencing was peripheral blood mononuclear cells. Receptor source: a person aged 18 to 70 in good health.

About this clone: The read falls 3 residues short of the CDR3 end, and the missing part is taken from the germline J gene. The chain joins TRBV20-1 to TRBJ1-4; D possibly corresponds to TRBD1 (5 bases). The CDR3 loop spans 15 amino acids. Germline loops: CDR1 DFQATT, CDR2 SNEGSKA (reference sequence). The CDR3 loop reads CSARGWGTGANVLFF. Partial CDR3 DNA: TGCAGTGCTAGAGGATGGGGAACTGGGGCCAACGTA.

On this clone: The sequence runs out 3 residues before the end of the CDR3; the remainder is reconstructed from the germline J gene. This chain uses TRBV2 with TRBJ2-1; D not certain. This CDR3 spans 12 amino acids. With 7 bases removed from V and 5 bases from J, the gap between germline ends came to 9 bases. Germline V gives CDR1 SNHLY, CDR2 FYNNEI. The covered CDR3 bases are TGTGCCAGCAACGTCCCTAACAATGAG. Amino acid sequence: CASNVPNNE. The full CDR3 sequence reads CASNVPNNEQFF.

This clone was observed many times. The sequenced part of the CDR3 DNA is TGCAGTGCAACCGGGACAGTTTACAATGAG. Its translation: CSATGTVYNE. Given in full, the CDR3 is CSATGTVYNEQFF. The chain links TRBV20-1 to TRBJ2-1, with 7 bases that match TRBD1. The read halts 3 residues ahead of the CDR3 end, with the missing end drawn from the germline J gene. CDR1 is DFQATT and CDR2 is SNEGSKA in the germline V gene (reference sequence). J was trimmed by 4 bases and V by 6 bases; bases with no gene match: 6. CDR3 length equals 13 residues.

This clone was counted many times. The read is 3 residues too short to cover the CDR3 end, so that end is filled in from the germline J gene. This rearrangement joins TRBV20-1 to TRBJ1-6, with 9 positions matching TRBD1. The CDR3 loop spans 14 amino acids. Germline V gene lookup returns CDR1 DFQATT and CDR2 SNEGSKA (reference sequence). Losses at the gene ends were 1 base for V and 7 bases for J; bases not matched to a gene: 2. The sequenced CDR3 bases are TGCAGTGCTAGAGGGGACAGGGAGAATTCACCC. This translates into CSARGDRENSP. The whole CDR3 sequence is CSARGDRENSPLHF.

Of note for this clone: The missing CDR3 end, 3 residues past where the read stops, is filled in from the germline J gene. The chain recombines TRBV7-9 with TRBJ1-6, with a tentative D call TRBD1 (5 bases). Germline lookup yields CDR1 SEHNR and CDR2 FQNEAQ (reference sequence). CDR3 size: 14 residues. V was clipped by 2 bases and J by 7 bases, with 9 bases between them. Incomplete CDR3 DNA: TGTGCCAGCAGCTTATTGACAGACAATTCACCC. Its protein product is CASSLLTDNSP. The complete CDR3 reads CASSLLTDNSPLHF.

This clone was recorded many times. The CDR3 goes on 3 residues after the read ends, and that part is filled in from the germline J gene. This rearrangement joins TRBV20-1 to TRBJ1-1; tentatively, D is TRBD1 (6 bases). This CDR3 contains 13 residues. Trimming cost V 5 bases and J 1 base, with 11 bases left between them. Germline CDR1 and CDR2: DFQATT and SNEGSKA (reference sequence). The covered CDR3 bases are TGCAGTGCTTTTACAGGGACGAACACTGAA. It encodes CSAFTGTNTE. The entire CDR3 sequence reads CSAFTGTNTEAFF.

This clone was seen repeatedly, ten times or more. The CDR3 end lies 3 residues beyond the end of the read and is filled in from the germline J gene. The chain links TRBV7-8 to TRBJ2-7, with TRBD2 as a possible D gene (7 bases). The CDR3 runs to 14 residues. CDR1 and CDR2 (germline): SGHVS, FQNEAQ. Trimming shortened V by 1 base and J by 6 bases, and 13 bases separated the two germline ends. CDR3: CASSLEGGAVEQYF. Partial CDR3 DNA: TGTGCCAGCAGCTTAGAAGGGGGGGCCGTCGAG.

Relative to its sample, this clone is medium-sized. The CDR3 is CASSQTGAPYEQYF. The CDR3 bases that were read are TGTGCCAGCAGCCAGACAGGGGCACCCTACGAG. J is TRBJ2-7 and V is TRBV5-6; 8 nucleotides agree with TRBD1. The read is 3 residues too short to cover the CDR3 end, so that end is filled in from the germline J gene. This CDR3 is built from 14 residues. Trimming removed 4 bases from V and 2 bases from J; junction bases left unmatched: 5. Germline V lookup: CDR1 SGHDT, CDR2 YYEEEE.

This clone was detected ten times or more. Read coverage stops 3 residues before the CDR3 terminus; the germline J gene supplies the remainder. V and J are TRBV5-1 and TRBJ1-2, with D possibly matching TRBD1 (5 bases). Germline lookup yields CDR1 SGHRS and CDR2 YFSETQ. The CDR3 covers 16 residues. The germline V and J ends were trimmed by 4 bases and 7 bases, with 23 bases remaining between them. The part of the CDR3 DNA that was read is TGCGCCAGCAGCCGCTCGGGTACAGGATTGGATGGTGGC. Amino acids: CASSRSGTGLDGG. The CDR3 reads in full as CASSRSGTGLDGGYTF.

This clone was seen many times. The read ends 3 residues early relative to the CDR3; the germline J gene fills the gap. The chain is built from TRBV30 and TRBJ2-1, with 7 bases that match TRBD2. Germline V lookup: CDR1 GTSNPN, CDR2 SVGIG (reference sequence). The CDR3 totals 14 residues. V was pared by 5 bases and J by 0 bases, with 4 bases of the junction left unmatched. The CDR3 spells CAWLGGNSYNEQFF. The DNA read from the CDR3 is TGTGCCTGGCTGGGGGGGAACTCCTACAATGAG.

This clone was seen repeatedly, ten times or more. The read ends 3 residues before the CDR3 terminus; that terminus is restored from the germline J gene. Other DNA sequences of this sample code for an identical CDR3. The chain uses TRBV7-3 and TRBJ2-3; D ambiguous. The CDR3 consists of 15 residues. Germline V CDR1 and CDR2: SGHTA, FQGTGA. The V end was cut by 1 base, the J end by 4 bases, with 12 bases between. The CDR3 here is CASSLNLAGSDTQYF. CDR3 bases read: TGTGCCAGCAGCTTAAACTTGGCAGGCTCAGATACG.

This clone came up many times. Read coverage stops 3 residues before the CDR3 terminus; the germline J gene supplies the remainder. V is TRBV5-5 and J is TRBJ2-5; TRBD2 is a possible D gene (6 bases). The CDR3 runs to 14 residues. With 0 bases removed from V and 3 bases from J, the gap between germline ends came to 9 bases. Per germline, CDR1 SGHKS and CDR2 YYEKEE (reference sequence). CDR3 residues: CASSLAGGEETQYF. The sequenced CDR3 bases are TGTGCCAGCAGCTTGGCCGGAGGGGAAGAGACC.

This clone was found many times. The DNA ends 3 residues before the CDR3 does, and the rest of the CDR3 is filled in from the germline J gene. This rearrangement joins TRBV20-1 to TRBJ2-3; perhaps TRBD2 as D (6 bases). The CDR3 contains 14 residues. V was cut by 6 bases and J by 3 bases, with 16 bases left in between. The germline V gene has CDR1 DFQATT and CDR2 SNEGSKA (reference sequence). CDR3 residues: CSALLALGTDTQYF. The CDR3 DNA, read in part, is TGCAGTGCCTTACTAGCCCTAGGAACAGATACG.

Note on this clone: The CDR3 end falls 3 residues outside the read, so it is completed with the germline J gene. J is TRBJ2-7 and V is TRBV11-2; TRBD2 might be the D (6 bases). Germline-derived CDR1 and CDR2 are SGHAT and FQNNGV. V lost 5 bases to trimming and J lost 1 base, with 15 bases between them. This CDR3 contains 15 residues. The sequenced part of the CDR3 DNA is TGTGCCAGCAGCCGACCGGGACTCCTGTCCTACGAG. Protein product: CASSRPGLLSYE. The entire CDR3 is CASSRPGLLSYEQYF.

In this sample, this clone turned up many times. The read terminates 3 residues ahead of where the CDR3 ends, so the germline J gene completes it. This chain links TRBV29-1 with TRBJ1-4; 8 bases line up with TRBD1. V gave up 1 base and J gave up 7 bases; unmatched junction bases: 5. The germline V gene has CDR1 SQVTM and CDR2 ANQGSEA. CDR3 size: 14 residues. The CDR3 here is CSVEGTGRVEKLFF. The DNA read from the CDR3 is TGCAGCGTTGAAGGGACAGGGAGGGTTGAAAAA.

This clone has at least ten counts. The read halts 3 residues ahead of the CDR3 end, with the missing end drawn from the germline J gene. The chain joins TRBV15 to TRBJ1-4, with 11 bases aligning to TRBD1. Germline CDR1 is LNHNV and CDR2 is YYDKDF (reference sequence). CDR3 size: 14 residues. The trim removed 4 bases at V and 8 bases at J, leaving 3 bases unmatched. Incomplete CDR3 DNA: TGTGCCACCAGCACCGGGACAGGGGGGGAAAAA. It codes for CATSTGTGGEK. The whole CDR3 sequence reads CATSTGTGGEKLFF.

This clone was detected many times. The DNA ends 3 residues before the CDR3 does, and the rest of the CDR3 is filled in from the germline J gene. The chain uses TRBV29-1 and TRBJ2-1; a weak D match, TRBD2 (5 bases). The CDR3 has 13 residues. The germline V gene has CDR1 SQVTM and CDR2 ANQGSEA. The ends were cut back, 5 bases at V and 4 bases at J, with 12 bases in the middle. CDR3 sequence: CSVLASRYNEQFF. The CDR3 bases that were read are TGCAGCGTTCTTGCTAGCCGTTACAATGAG.

Many counts were recorded for this clone. The sequenced fragment ends 3 residues before the CDR3 boundary, so the rest is inferred from the germline J gene. The genes are TRBV20-1 and TRBJ2-1; perhaps TRBD2 as D (6 bases). The CDR3 has 14 amino acids. Per the germline V gene, CDR1 is DFQATT and CDR2 is SNEGSKA (reference sequence). The V and J ends lost 6 bases and 8 bases respectively, with 20 bases between them. Partial CDR3 DNA: TGCAGTGCAACACGCGGGGACCGGTCCCATGAG. This sequence encodes CSATRGDRSHE. The whole CDR3 region reads CSATRGDRSHEQFF.

This clone occurred a few times. The sequence runs out 3 residues before the end of the CDR3; the remainder is reconstructed from the germline J gene. V and J are TRBV5-1 and TRBJ2-1, with D maybe TRBD2 (6 bases). Germline V lookup: CDR1 SGHRS, CDR2 YFSETQ. The V gene lost 6 bases and the J gene lost 9 bases, with 16 bases spanning the gap. This CDR3 region has 13 residues. CDR3 residues: CASTSVGMGEQFF. The sequenced CDR3 bases are TGCGCCAGCACTAGCGTAGGGATGGGTGAG.

This clone was detected many times. The read ends 3 residues early relative to the CDR3; the germline J gene fills the gap. The chain uses TRBV20-1 and TRBJ1-2; tentatively, D is TRBD1 (5 bases). The CDR3 length is 13 residues. Between the trimmed V and J ends, which lost 0 bases and 5 bases, there was a span of 10 bases. Germline CDR1 DFQATT, CDR2 SNEGSKA (reference sequence). The DNA read from the CDR3 is TGCAGTGCTAGAGATCCGGCAGGGTATGGC. Encoded protein: CSARDPAGYG. The whole CDR3 protein is CSARDPAGYGYTF.

This clone has a count of ten or more. The missing CDR3 end, 3 residues past where the read stops, is filled in from the germline J gene. The chain has TRBV20-1 and TRBJ2-6; 7 bases align to TRBD1. Unmatched junction bases numbered 4, after V lost 5 bases and J lost 3 bases. The CDR3 covers 14 residues. Germline V gives CDR1 DFQATT, CDR2 SNEGSKA (reference sequence). Here the CDR3 reads CSAATGDGANVLTF. The part of the CDR3 DNA that was read is TGCAGTGCTGCCACAGGGGATGGGGCCAACGTC.

This clone was detected many times. The observed sequence ends 3 residues before the CDR3 terminus, with the missing tail filled in from the germline J gene. This sequence joins TRBV7-3 and TRBJ2-7; D may be TRBD1 (5 bases). The germline CDR1 and CDR2 sequences are SGHTA and FQGTGA. CDR3 length: 13 residues. Trimming cost V 5 bases and J 3 bases, with 11 bases left between them. Partial CDR3 DNA: TGTGCCAGCAGCCCACCCGGACACTACGAG. Translating it yields CASSPPGHYE. The full CDR3 reads CASSPPGHYEQYF.

Ten or more counts support this clone. The missing CDR3 end, 3 residues past where the read stops, is filled in from the germline J gene. This chain links TRBV20-1 with TRBJ2-3, with D possibly TRBD2 on 6 matching bases. The V end was cut by 6 bases, the J end by 2 bases, with 18 bases between. The CDR3 spans 15 residues. Germline V gene sequence: CDR1 DFQATT, CDR2 SNEGSKA (reference sequence). Incomplete CDR3 DNA: TGCAGTGCCCAAGATGGGGACTTACCCACAGATACG. This gives the protein CSAQDGDLPTDT. In full, the CDR3 is CSAQDGDLPTDTQYF.

This clone was counted many times. The read ends 3 residues shy of where the CDR3 ends; the end is completed using the germline J gene. V usage is TRBV5-1 and J usage is TRBJ1-4; D call uncertain. V lost 0 bases to trimming and J lost 7 bases, with 10 bases between them. The CDR3 spans 14 residues. Germline lookup yields CDR1 SGHRS and CDR2 YFSETQ. CDR3 sequence reads: CASSLEGLSEKLFF. The sequenced CDR3 bases are TGCGCCAGCAGCTTGGAAGGGCTGAGTGAAAAA.

This clone was picked up a small number of times. The sequenced fragment ends 3 residues before the CDR3 boundary, so the rest is inferred from the germline J gene. The V call is TRBV20-1, the J call TRBJ1-5; 7 positions agree with TRBD1. Germline loops: CDR1 DFQATT, CDR2 SNEGSKA (reference sequence). There are 14 residues in the CDR3. V lost 5 bases, J lost 7 bases, and 11 bases stayed unmatched. The CDR3 loop is CSAGVNRGRQPQHF. CDR3 DNA (partial): TGCAGTGCTGGGGTTAATAGGGGGCGGCAGCCC.

This clone was seen repeatedly, ten times or more. Read sequence stops 3 residues before the CDR3 end, and the germline J gene provides the missing end. V gene TRBV20-1 combines with J gene TRBJ1-2; 8 bases map to TRBD1. The CDR3 is 14 residues long. V lost 2 bases to trimming and J lost 3 bases; unmatched junction nucleotides: 5. The germline V gene has CDR1 DFQATT and CDR2 SNEGSKA (reference sequence). CDR3 DNA (partial): TGCAGTGCTAGACAGGGGGCGTCCGACTATGGC. Its protein is CSARQGASDYG. The whole CDR3 protein is CSARQGASDYGYTF.

This clone was detected a few times. The read terminates 3 residues before the CDR3 end, so the remaining end is supplied by the germline J gene. J is TRBJ1-6 and V is TRBV18; D remains ambiguous. There are 13 residues in the CDR3. Germline V gene data show CDR1 as KGHSH and CDR2 as LQKENI. V shed 3 bases and J shed 8 bases, with 8 bases lying between them. Incomplete CDR3 DNA: TGTGCCAGCTCACCGAACAGAGATTCACCC. Its protein is CASSPNRDSP. The full CDR3 is CASSPNRDSPLHF.